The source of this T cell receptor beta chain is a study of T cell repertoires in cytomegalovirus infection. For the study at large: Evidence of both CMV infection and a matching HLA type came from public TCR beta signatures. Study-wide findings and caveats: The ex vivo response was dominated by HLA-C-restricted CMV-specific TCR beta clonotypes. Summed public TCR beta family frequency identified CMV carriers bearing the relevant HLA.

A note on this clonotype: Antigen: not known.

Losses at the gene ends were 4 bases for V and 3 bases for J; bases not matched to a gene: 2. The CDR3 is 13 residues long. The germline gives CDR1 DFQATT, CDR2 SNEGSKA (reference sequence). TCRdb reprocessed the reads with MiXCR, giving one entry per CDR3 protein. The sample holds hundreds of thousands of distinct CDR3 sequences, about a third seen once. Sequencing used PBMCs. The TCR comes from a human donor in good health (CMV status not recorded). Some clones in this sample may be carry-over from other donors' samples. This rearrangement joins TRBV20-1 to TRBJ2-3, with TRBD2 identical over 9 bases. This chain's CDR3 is CSATTSGTDTQYF. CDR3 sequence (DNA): TGCAGTGCTACGACTAGCGGAACAGATACGCAGTATTTT.